This T cell receptor (beta chain) was retrieved from a study of OX40 agonist ivuxolimab in advanced cancers. Study-level background: Dose-escalation patients' cancers were hepatocellular carcinoma, melanoma, renal cell or head and neck cancer.

Here immunoSEQ multiplex PCR was the method, and the copy in TCRdb shows in-frame clones only, minus some. Of tens of thousands of clones detected, around 90% appear once; the ten largest clones hold roughly 6.9%. This CDR3 is 19 amino acids long. Germline V gene sequence: CDR1 LNHNV, CDR2 YYDKDF (reference sequence). The ends lost 0 bases at V and 4 bases at J; junction bases unmatched: 10. The sample in question was CD4+ or CD8+ T cells sorted from blood, obtained in a trial of the OX40 agonist ivuxolimab. The receptor was derived from an adult with an advanced solid tumor such as melanoma, head and neck, liver or kidney cancer. This sequence joins TRBV15 and TRBJ2-2; TRBD2 agrees at 11 bases. The DNA of the CDR3 is TGTGCCACCAGCAGAGATGAACTAGCGGGAGCCCTGGGCACCGGGGAGCTGTTTTTT. Protein product: CATSRDELAGALGTGELFF.